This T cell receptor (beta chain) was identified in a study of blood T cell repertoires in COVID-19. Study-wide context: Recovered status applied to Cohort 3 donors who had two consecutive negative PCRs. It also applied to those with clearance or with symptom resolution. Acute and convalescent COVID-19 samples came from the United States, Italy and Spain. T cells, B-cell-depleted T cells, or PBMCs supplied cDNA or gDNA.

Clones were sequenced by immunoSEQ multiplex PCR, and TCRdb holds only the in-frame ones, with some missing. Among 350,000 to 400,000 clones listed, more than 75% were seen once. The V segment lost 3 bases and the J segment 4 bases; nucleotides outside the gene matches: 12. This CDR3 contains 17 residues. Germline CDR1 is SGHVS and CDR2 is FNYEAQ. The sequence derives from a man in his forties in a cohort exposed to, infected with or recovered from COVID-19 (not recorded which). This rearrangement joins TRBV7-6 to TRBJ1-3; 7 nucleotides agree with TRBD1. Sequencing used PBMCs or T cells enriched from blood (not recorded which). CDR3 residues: CASSLRGQYGSGNTIYF. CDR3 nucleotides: TGTGCCAGCAGCTTGAGGGGACAGTATGGGTCGGGAAACACCATATATTTT.